Sequencing of this T cell receptor (beta chain) was carried out in a study of spatial heterogeneity in lung cancer. Study-level information: Consistently, beta-chain sequences turned up in larger numbers than alpha-chain sequences did.

From the 5' RACE reads, TCRdb called clonotypes with MiXCR, one entry per CDR3 protein. The sample comprises some 87,000 distinct CDR3 sequences, roughly 9.5% of which are singletons, and 6.5% to 8.5% rests with the top ten. This clonotype was observed many times. Specified time point: sample taken at primary tumor resection. TCRs were sequenced from unsorted whole RNA of tumor, nontumor lung or PBMC. The CDR3 is made up of 18 amino acids. Per germline, CDR1 MGHRA and CDR2 YSYEKL. With 0 bases clipped from V and 6 bases from J, the junction kept 13 bases outside the gene matches. Sequenced here: PBMCs, sampled at surgery. V gene TRBV4-1 combines with J gene TRBJ2-1, with 8 bases lining up with TRBD1. This clonotype originated in a male donor with early-stage non-small cell lung cancer. CDR3 DNA sequence: TGCGCCAGCAGCCAAGACCAGGACAGGGTCTCAACAAGCAATGAGCAGTTCTTC. Translated: CASSQDQDRVSTSNEQFF.